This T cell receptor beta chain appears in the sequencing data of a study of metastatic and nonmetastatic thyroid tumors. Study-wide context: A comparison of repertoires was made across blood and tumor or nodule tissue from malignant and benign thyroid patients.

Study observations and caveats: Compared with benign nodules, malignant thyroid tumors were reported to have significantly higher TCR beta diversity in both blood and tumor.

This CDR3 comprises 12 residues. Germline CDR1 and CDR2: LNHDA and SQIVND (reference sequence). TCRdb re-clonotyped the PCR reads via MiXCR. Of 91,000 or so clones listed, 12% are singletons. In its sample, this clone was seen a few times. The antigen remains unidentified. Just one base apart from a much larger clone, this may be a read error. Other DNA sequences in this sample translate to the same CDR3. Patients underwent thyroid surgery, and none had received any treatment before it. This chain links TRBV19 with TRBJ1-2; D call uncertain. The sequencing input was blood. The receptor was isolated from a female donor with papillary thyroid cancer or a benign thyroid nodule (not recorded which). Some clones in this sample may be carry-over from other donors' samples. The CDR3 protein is CASSIGGFGYTF. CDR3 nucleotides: TGTGCCAGTAGTATTGGAGGTTTCGGCTACACTTTC.